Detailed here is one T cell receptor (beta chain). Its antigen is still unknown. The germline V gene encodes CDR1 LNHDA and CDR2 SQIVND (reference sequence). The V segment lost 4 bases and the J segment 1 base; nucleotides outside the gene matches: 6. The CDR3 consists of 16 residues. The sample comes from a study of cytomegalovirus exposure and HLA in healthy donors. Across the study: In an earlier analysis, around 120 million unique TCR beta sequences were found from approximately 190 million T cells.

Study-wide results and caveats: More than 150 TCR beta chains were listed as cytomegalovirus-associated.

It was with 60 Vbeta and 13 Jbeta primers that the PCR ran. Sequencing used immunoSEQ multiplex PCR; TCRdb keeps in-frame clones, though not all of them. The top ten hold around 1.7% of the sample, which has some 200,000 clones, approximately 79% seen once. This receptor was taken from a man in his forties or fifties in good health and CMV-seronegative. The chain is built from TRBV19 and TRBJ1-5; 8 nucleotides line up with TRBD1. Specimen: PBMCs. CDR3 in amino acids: CASSTLDRGSNQPQHF. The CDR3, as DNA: TGTGCCAGTAGTACCCTTGACAGGGGAAGCAATCAGCCCCAGCATTTT.